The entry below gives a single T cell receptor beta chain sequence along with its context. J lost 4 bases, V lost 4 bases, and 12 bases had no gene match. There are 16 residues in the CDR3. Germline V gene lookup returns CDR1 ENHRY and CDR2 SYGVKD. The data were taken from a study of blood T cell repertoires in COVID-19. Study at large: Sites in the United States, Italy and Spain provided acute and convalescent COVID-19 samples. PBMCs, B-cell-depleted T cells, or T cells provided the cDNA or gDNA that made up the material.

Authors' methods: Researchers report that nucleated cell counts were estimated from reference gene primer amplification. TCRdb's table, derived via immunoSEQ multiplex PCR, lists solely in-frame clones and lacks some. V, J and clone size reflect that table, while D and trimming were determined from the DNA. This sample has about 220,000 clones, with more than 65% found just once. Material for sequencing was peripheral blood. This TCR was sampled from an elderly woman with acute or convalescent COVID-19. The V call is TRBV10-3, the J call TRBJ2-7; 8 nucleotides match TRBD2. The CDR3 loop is CAISGRGTSDVYEQYF. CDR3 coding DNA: TGTGCCATCAGTGGGCGGGGGACTAGTGATGTATACGAGCAGTACTTC.